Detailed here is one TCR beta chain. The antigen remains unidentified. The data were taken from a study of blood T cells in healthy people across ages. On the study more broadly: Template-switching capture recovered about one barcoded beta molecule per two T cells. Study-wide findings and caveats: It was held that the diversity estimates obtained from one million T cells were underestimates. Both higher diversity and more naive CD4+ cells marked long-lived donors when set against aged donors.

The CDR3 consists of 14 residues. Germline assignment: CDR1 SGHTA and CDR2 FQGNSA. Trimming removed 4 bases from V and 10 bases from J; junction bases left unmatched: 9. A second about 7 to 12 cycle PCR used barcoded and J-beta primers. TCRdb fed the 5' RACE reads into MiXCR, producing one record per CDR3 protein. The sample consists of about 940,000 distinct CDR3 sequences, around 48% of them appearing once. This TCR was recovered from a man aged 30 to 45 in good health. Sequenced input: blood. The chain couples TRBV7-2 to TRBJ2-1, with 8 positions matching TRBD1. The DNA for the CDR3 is TGTGCCAGCAGCTCGACATGGACAGGGTTCGAGCAGTTCTTC. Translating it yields CASSSTWTGFEQFF.